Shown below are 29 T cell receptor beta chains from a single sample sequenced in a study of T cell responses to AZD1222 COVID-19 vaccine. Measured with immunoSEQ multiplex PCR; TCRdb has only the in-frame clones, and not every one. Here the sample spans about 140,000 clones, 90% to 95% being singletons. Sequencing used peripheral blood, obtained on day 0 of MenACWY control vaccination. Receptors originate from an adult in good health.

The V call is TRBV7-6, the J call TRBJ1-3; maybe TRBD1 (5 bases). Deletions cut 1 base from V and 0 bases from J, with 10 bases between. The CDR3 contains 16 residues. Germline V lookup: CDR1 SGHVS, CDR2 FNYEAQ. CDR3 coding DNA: TGTGCCAGCAGCTTAGTGGGACGGTACTCTGGAAACACCATATATTTT. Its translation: CASSLVGRYSGNTIYF.

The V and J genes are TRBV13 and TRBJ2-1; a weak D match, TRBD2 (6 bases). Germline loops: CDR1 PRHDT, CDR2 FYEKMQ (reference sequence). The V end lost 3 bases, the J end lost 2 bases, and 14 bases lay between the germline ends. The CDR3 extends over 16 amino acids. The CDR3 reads CASSFRDFKPYNEQFF. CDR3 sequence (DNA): TGTGCCAGCAGCTTCCGGGACTTTAAACCCTACAATGAGCAGTTCTTC. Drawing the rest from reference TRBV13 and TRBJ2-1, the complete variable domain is AAGVIQSPRHLIKEKRETATLKCYPIPRHDTVYWYQQGPGQDPQFLISFYEKMQSDKGSIPDRFSAQQFSDYHSELNMSSLELGDSALYFCASSFRDFKPYNEQFFGPGTRLTVL.

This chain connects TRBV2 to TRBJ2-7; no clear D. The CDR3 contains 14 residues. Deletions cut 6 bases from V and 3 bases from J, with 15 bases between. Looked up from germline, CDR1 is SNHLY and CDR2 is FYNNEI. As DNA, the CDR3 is TGTGCCAGCAGCGTCCGGCGAGACTTCTACGAGCAGTACTTC. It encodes CASSVRRDFYEQYF.

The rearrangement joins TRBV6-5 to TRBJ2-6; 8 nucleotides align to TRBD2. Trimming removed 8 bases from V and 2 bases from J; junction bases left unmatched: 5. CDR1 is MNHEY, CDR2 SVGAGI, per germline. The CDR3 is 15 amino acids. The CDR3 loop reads CASRPGGAGANVLTF. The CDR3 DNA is TGTGCCAGCCGGCCCGGGGGGGCTGGGGCCAACGTCCTGACTTTC.

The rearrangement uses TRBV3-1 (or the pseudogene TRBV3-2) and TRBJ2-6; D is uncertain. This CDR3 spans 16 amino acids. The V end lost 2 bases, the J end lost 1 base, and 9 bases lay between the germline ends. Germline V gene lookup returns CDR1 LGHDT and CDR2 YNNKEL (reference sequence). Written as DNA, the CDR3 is TGTGCCAGCAGCCAACGACAAGTGTCTGGGGCCAACGTCCTGACTTTC. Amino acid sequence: CASSQRQVSGANVLTF.

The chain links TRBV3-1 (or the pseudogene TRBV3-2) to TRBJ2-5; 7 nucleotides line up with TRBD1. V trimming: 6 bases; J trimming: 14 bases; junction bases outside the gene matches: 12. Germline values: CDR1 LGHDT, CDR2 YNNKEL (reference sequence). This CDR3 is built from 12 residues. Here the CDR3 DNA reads TGTGCCAGCAGTTTCCGGGACAGCCAGAATTACTTC. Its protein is CASSFRDSQNYF.

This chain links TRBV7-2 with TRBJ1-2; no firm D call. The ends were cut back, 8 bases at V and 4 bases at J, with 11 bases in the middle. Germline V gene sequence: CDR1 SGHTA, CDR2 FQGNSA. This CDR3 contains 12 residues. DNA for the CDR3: TGTGCCAGCGGAACAAGATTCTATGGCTACACCTTC. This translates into CASGTRFYGYTF.

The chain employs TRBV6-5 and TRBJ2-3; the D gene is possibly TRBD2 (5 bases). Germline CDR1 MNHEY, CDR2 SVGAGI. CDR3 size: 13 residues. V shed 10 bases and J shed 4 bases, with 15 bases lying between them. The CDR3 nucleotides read TGTGCCACCCAAGGAGGTCAATCAGATACGCAGTATTTT. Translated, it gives CATQGGQSDTQYF.

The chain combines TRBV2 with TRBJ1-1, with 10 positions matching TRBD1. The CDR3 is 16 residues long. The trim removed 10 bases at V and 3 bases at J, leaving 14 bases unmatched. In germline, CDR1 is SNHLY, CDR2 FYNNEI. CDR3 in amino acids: CATKVRDRGGDTEAFF. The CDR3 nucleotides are TGTGCCACAAAGGTCAGGGACAGGGGAGGGGACACTGAAGCTTTCTTT.

In DNA form, the CDR3 reads TGTGCCAGCAGTCGGGGGTTTGAAGCTTTCTTT. Its protein product is CASSRGFEAFF. The V call is TRBV12-3 or TRBV12-4, the J call TRBJ1-1; D might be TRBD1 (5 bases). V lost 5 bases and J lost 7, with 8 bases in between. This CDR3 spans 11 amino acids.

In DNA, the CDR3 is TGTGCCAGCTATCGGGACAGGGGCGAGGGCAGGAACACTGAAGCTTTCTTT. Protein sequence: CASYRDRGEGRNTEAFF. This rearrangement joins TRBV18 to TRBJ1-1, with 10 bases lining up with TRBD1. Germline-derived CDR1 and CDR2 are KGHSH and LQKENI. CDR3 length: 17 amino acids. Trimming cost V 7 bases and J 1 base; bases outside gene matches: 12.

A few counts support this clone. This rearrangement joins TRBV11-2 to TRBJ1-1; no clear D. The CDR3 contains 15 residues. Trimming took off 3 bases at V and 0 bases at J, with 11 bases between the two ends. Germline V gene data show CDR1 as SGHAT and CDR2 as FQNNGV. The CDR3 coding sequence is TGTGCCAGCAGCTTCGGCAGAGTCATGAACACTGAAGCTTTCTTT. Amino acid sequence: CASSFGRVMNTEAFF.

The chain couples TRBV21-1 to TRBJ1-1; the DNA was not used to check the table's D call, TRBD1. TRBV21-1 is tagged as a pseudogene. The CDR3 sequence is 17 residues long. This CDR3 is CASSKYTGQGRDTEAFF. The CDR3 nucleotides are TGTGCCAGCAGCAAGTATACTGGACAGGGTCGCGACACTGAAGCTTTCTTT.

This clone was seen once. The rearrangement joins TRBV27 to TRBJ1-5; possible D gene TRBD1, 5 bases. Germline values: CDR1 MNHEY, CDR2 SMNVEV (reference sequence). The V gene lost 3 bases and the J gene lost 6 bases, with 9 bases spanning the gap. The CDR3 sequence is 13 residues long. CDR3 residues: CASSLGLGQPQHF. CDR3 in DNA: TGTGCCAGCAGTTTGGGACTCGGTCAGCCCCAGCATTTT.

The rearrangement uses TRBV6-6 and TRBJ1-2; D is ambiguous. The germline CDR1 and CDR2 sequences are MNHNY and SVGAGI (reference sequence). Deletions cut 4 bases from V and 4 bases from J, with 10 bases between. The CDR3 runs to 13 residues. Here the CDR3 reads CASSSQVAYGYTF. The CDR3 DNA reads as TGTGCCAGCAGTTCGCAAGTTGCCTATGGCTACACCTTC.

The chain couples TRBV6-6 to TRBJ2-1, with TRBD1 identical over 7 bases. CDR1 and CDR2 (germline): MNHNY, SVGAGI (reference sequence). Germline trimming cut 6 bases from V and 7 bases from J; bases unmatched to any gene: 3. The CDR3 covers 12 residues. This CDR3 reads CASRAQGNEQFF. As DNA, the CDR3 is TGTGCCAGCAGGGCACAGGGGAATGAGCAGTTCTTC.

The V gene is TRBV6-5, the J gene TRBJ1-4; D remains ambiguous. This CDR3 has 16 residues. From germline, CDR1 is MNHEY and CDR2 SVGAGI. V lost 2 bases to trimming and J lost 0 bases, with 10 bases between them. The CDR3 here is CASSYRLPTTNEKLFF. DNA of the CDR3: TGTGCCAGCAGTTACAGGCTCCCGACAACTAATGAAAAACTGTTTTTT.

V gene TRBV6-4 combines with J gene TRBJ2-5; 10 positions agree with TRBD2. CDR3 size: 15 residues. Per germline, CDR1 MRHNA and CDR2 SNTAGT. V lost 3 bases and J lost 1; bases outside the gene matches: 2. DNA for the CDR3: TGTGCCAGCAGTGAACTAGCGGGGCGCCAAGAGACCCAGTACTTC. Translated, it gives CASSELAGRQETQYF.

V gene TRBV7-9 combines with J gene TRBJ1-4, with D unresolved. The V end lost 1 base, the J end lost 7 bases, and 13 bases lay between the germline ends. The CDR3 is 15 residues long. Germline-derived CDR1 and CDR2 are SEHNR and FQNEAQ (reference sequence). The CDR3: CASSLVGSGGEKLFF. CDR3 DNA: TGTGCCAGCAGCTTAGTAGGGAGCGGTGGTGAAAAACTGTTTTTT.

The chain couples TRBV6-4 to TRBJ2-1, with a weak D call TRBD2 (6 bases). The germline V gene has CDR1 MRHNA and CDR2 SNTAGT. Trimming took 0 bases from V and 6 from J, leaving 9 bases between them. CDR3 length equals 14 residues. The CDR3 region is CASSDSEGSNEQFF. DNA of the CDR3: TGTGCCAGCAGTGACTCGGAGGGTAGCAATGAGCAGTTCTTC.

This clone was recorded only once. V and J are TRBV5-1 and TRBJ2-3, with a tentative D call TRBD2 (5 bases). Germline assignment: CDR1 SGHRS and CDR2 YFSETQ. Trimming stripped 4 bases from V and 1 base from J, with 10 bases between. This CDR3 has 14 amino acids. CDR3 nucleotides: TGCGCCAGCAGCCTGGACTGGGGCACAGATACGCAGTATTTT. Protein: CASSLDWGTDTQYF.

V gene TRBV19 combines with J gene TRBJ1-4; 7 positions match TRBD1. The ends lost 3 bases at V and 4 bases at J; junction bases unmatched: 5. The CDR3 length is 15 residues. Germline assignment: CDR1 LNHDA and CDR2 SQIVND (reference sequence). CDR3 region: CASSIRGQSNEKLFF. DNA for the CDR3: TGTGCCAGTAGTATTAGGGGACAGAGTAATGAAAAACTGTTTTTT.

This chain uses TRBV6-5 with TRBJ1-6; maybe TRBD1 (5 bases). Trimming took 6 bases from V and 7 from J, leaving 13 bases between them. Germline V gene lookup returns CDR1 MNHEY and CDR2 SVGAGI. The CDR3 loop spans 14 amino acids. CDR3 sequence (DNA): TGTGCCAGCAGCCTCACCGAGGGGAATTCACCCCTCCACTTT. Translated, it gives CASSLTEGNSPLHF.

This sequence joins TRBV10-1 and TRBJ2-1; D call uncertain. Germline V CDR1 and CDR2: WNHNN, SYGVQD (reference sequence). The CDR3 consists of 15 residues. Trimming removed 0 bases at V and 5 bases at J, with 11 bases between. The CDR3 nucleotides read TGCGCCAGCAGTGAGTCGAAAAGTCTAGACAATGAGCAGTTCTTC. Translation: CASSESKSLDNEQFF.

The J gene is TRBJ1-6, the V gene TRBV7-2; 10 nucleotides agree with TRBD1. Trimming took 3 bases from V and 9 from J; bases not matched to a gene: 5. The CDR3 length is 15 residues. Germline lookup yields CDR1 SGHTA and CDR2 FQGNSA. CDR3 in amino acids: CASSFGDRGSSPLHF. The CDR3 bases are TGTGCCAGCAGCTTTGGGGACAGGGGCAGTTCACCCCTCCACTTT.

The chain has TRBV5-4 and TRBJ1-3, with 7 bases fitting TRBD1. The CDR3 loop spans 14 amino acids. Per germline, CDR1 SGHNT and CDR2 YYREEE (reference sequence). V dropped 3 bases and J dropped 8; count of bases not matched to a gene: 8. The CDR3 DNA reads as TGTGCCAGCAGCTATGGACAGGTTCGGGACACCATATATTTT. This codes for CASSYGQVRDTIYF.

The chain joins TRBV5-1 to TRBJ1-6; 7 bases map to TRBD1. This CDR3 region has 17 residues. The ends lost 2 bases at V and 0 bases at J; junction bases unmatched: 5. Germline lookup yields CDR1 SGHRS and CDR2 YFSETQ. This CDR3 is CASSFGTADSYNSPLHF. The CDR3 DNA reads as TGCGCCAGCAGCTTCGGGACAGCGGACTCCTATAATTCACCCCTCCACTTT.

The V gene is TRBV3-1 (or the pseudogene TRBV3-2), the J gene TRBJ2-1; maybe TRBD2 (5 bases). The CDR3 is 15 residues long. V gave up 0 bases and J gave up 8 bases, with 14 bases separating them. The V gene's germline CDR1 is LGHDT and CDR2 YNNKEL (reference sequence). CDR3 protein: CASSQDLRDEHEQFF. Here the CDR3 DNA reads TGTGCCAGCAGCCAAGATCTTCGGGATGAGCATGAGCAGTTCTTC.

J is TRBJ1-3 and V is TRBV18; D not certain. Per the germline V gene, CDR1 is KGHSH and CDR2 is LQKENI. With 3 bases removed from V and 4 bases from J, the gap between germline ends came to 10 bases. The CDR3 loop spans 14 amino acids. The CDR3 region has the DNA TGTGCCAGCTCACCGACTGCCGAAGGAAACACCATATATTTT. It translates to CASSPTAEGNTIYF.